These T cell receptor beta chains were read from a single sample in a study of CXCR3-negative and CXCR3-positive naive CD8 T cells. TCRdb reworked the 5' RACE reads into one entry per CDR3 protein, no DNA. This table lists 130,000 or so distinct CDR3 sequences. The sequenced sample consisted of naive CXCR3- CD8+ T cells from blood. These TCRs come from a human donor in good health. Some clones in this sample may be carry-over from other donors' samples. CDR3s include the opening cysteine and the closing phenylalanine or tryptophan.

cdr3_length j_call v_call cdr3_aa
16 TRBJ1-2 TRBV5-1 CASSLGLSTGDYGYTF
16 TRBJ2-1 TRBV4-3 CASSQGRGPLYNEQFF
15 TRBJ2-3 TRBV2 CASSEEAGTTDTQYF
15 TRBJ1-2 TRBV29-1 CSVEAWDRDEDGYTF
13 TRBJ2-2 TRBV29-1 CSVVGGNTGELFF
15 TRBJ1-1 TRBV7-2 CASSLGWGADTEAFF
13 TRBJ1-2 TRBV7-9 CASSKTDDYGYTF
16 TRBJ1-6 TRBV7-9 CASSLVGPGSNSPLHF
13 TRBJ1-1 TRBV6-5 CASSYDLIAEAFF
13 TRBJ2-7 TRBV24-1 CATSDHVSYEQYF
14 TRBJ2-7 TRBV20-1 CSASLQGSSYEQYF
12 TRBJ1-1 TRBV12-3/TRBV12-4 CASSLRGTEAFF
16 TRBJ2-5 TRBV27 CASSFQPDSTPETQYF
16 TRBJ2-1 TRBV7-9 CASSLSATSEYNEQFF
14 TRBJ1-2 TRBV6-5 CASSYSSTNYGYTF
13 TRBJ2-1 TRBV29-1 CSVWGPGGNEQFF
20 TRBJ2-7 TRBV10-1 CASKVLLFQGCQRASDEQYF
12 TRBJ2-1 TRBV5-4 CASRYSYNEQFF
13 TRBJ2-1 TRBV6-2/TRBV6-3 CASSYGSGWEQFF
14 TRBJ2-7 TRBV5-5 CASSWSTGMYEQYF
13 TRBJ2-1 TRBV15 CATGDSRFHEQFF
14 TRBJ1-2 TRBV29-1 CSVEGGGAGYGYTF
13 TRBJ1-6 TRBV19 CASSIGSGSPLHF
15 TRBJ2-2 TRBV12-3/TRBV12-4 CASRPRDRGVGELFF
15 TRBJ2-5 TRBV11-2 CASSSVWSPQETQYF
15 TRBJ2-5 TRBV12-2 CASRPRDRVFETQYF
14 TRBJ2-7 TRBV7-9 CASSPETAPYEQYF
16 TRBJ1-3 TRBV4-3 CASSQDFGTAGNTIYF
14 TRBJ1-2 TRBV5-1 CASSPTSGTLGYTF
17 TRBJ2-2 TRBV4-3 CASSQDPSGTFTGELFF
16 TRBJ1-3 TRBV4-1 CASSQLHLTGGSTIYF
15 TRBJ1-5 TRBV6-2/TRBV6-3 CASSWYGNSNQPQHF
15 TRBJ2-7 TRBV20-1 CSAGLASGVIYEQYF
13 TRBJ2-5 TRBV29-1 CSVMSPNQETQYF
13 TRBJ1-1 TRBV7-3 CASSSGGTTEAFF
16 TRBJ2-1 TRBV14 CASSSTSGGFYNEQFF
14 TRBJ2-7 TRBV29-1 CSAVGWEGSYEQYF
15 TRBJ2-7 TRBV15 CATSRETPGSYEQYF
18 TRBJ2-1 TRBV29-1 CSVESPTSGSLFVDEQFF
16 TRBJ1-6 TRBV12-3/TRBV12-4 CASSLDSLSYNSPLHF
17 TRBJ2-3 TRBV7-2 CASSLPTLAGGPDTQYF
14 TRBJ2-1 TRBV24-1 CATSDGGPDNEQFF
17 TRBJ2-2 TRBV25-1 CASSGPRQGAFTGELFF
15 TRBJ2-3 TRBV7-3 CASSLIAGYTDTQYF
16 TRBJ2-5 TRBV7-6 CASLTDGEVAQETQYF
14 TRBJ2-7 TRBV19 CASSSGSGSYEQYF
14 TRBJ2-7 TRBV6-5 CASSGGTSRREQYF
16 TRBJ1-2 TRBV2 CASRQVGQGINYGYTF
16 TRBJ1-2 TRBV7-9 CASSLAAVTANYGYTF
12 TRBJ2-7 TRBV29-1 CSATGDTYEQYF
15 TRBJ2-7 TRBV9 CASSVDGTDHWEQYF
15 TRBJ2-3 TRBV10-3 CAITPSGRAQDTQYF